The 8 T cell receptor beta chains below all came from one sample that was sequenced in a study of cytomegalovirus exposure and HLA in healthy donors. This PCR relied on a set of 60 Vbeta primers and 13 Jbeta primers. Sequencing was performed with immunoSEQ multiplex PCR; in TCRdb, only in-frame clones are kept and a portion is missing. The profile shows around 130,000 clones, under 85% of them singletons. What was sequenced was PBMCs. These receptors all come from a man aged 25 to 45 in good health and CMV-seronegative.

Only one count was recorded for this clone. The chain has TRBV4-2 and TRBJ2-6; D is ambiguous. The V gene's germline CDR1 is LGHNA and CDR2 YNFKEQ. The CDR3 is made up of 13 amino acids. V lost 9 bases and J lost 0, with 6 bases in between. CDR3 protein: CASSHSGANVLTF. CDR3 coding DNA: TGTGCCAGTTCACACTCTGGGGCCAACGTCCTGACTTTC.

The genes are TRBV4-2 and TRBJ1-1; D uncertain. V was pared by 1 base and J by 1 base, with 10 bases between. CDR3 size: 15 residues. Per the germline V gene, CDR1 is LGHNA and CDR2 is YNFKEQ. CDR3 loop: CASSQGGYWNTEAFF. CDR3 DNA: TGTGCCAGCAGCCAAGGTGGTTACTGGAACACTGAAGCTTTCTTT.

The rearrangement uses TRBV2 and TRBJ2-5, with D perhaps matching TRBD2 (6 bases). Trimming removed 2 bases from V and 5 bases from J, with 12 bases in between. In germline, CDR1 is SNHLY, CDR2 FYNNEI. This CDR3 contains 14 residues. The CDR3 region is CASSERGNGETQYF. In DNA, the CDR3 is TGTGCCAGCAGTGAACGGGGGAACGGGGAGACCCAGTACTTC.

J is TRBJ2-7 and V is TRBV19, with 11 bases identical to TRBD2. The germline V gene has CDR1 LNHDA and CDR2 SQIVND (reference sequence). This CDR3 has 13 amino acids. The V segment lost 5 bases and the J segment 3 bases; nucleotides outside the gene matches: 0. The DNA for the CDR3 is TGTGCCAGTAGTCTAGCGGGAGGCTACGAGCAGTACTTC. This translates into CASSLAGGYEQYF.

V is TRBV19 and J is TRBJ1-1; 10 bases match TRBD1. The ends lost 6 bases at V and 7 bases at J; junction bases unmatched: 5. The germline CDR1 and CDR2 sequences are LNHDA and SQIVND (reference sequence). The CDR3 totals 13 residues. CDR3 protein: CASSRDRGDEAFF. CDR3 in DNA: TGTGCCAGTAGCCGGGACAGGGGAGATGAAGCTTTCTTT.

CDR3 bases: TGTGCCTGGATCGGACAGGGGTGGGCAGATACGCAGTATTTT. This sequence encodes CAWIGQGWADTQYF. The rearrangement joins TRBV30 to TRBJ2-3; TRBD1 matches at 9 bases. CDR1 and CDR2 (germline): GTSNPN, SVGIG (reference sequence). The V gene end was trimmed by 4 bases and the J gene end by 4 bases; junction bases not matched to a gene: 6. The CDR3 has 14 residues. Filled out from reference TRBV30 and TRBJ2-3, the complete variable domain reads SQTIHQWPATLVQPVGSPLSLECTVEGTSNPNLYWYRQAAGRGLQLLFYSVGIGQISSEVPQNLSASRPQDRQFILSSKKLLLSDSGFYLCAWIGQGWADTQYFGPGTRLTVL.

This clone was seen a handful of times. The chain links TRBV27 to TRBJ2-5; TRBD2 aligns across 9 bases. After removal of 1 base from V and 5 bases from J, the junction contained 14 bases not matched to a gene. This CDR3 is 18 amino acids long. From germline, CDR1 is MNHEY and CDR2 SMNVEV (reference sequence). The CDR3 DNA is TGTGCCAGCAGTTTATTGTCTGTTAGCGGGAGTCGTTTGGAGACCCAGTACTTC. This sequence encodes CASSLLSVSGSRLETQYF.

The CDR3 nucleotides read TGTGCCAGCACCAACCGGGACAGGGGTTCTACCATATATTTT. Protein: CASTNRDRGSTIYF. The V call is TRBV2, the J call TRBJ1-3; 10 bases are a match to TRBD1. Per the germline V gene, CDR1 is SNHLY and CDR2 is FYNNEI. The CDR3 contains 14 residues. V was clipped by 7 bases and J by 10 bases; unmatched bases: 10. The entire variable domain, with the rest obtained from reference TRBV2 and TRBJ1-3, is as follows: EPEVTQTPSHQVTQMGQEVILRCVPISNHLYFYWYRQILGQKVEFLVSFYNNEISEKSEIFDDQFSVERPDGSNFTLKIRSTKLEDSAMYFCASTNRDRGSTIYFGEGSWLTVV.